Listed here are 2 T cell receptor beta chains from one sample, sequenced in a study of OX40 agonist ivuxolimab in advanced cancers. Some clones are missing from TCRdb's copy, which holds only in-frame ones; the method was immunoSEQ multiplex PCR. This sample has 50,000 or so clones; approximately 91% occur once, and the top ten carry roughly 12%. The sample here was CD4+ or CD8+ T cells sorted from blood, taken in a trial of the OX40 agonist ivuxolimab. The receptors shown here come from an adult with an advanced solid tumor such as melanoma, head and neck, liver or kidney cancer.

The chain couples TRBV5-1 to TRBJ2-5; perhaps TRBD2 as D (6 bases). The germline V gene encodes CDR1 SGHRS and CDR2 YFSETQ. The CDR3 extends over 13 amino acids. Trimming shortened V by 6 bases and J by 2 bases, and 11 bases separated the two germline ends. CDR3: CASNREKQETQYF. CDR3 nucleotides: TGCGCCAGCAACCGGGAGAAGCAAGAGACCCAGTACTTC.

V gene TRBV5-1 combines with J gene TRBJ2-7; no clear D. V lost 0 bases and J lost 3, with 13 bases in between. CDR1 is SGHRS, CDR2 YFSETQ, per germline. The CDR3 contains 15 residues. CDR3 coding DNA: TGCGCCAGCAGCTTGGGACGTCCTGGAGTCTACGAGCAGTACTTC. It translates to CASSLGRPGVYEQYF.